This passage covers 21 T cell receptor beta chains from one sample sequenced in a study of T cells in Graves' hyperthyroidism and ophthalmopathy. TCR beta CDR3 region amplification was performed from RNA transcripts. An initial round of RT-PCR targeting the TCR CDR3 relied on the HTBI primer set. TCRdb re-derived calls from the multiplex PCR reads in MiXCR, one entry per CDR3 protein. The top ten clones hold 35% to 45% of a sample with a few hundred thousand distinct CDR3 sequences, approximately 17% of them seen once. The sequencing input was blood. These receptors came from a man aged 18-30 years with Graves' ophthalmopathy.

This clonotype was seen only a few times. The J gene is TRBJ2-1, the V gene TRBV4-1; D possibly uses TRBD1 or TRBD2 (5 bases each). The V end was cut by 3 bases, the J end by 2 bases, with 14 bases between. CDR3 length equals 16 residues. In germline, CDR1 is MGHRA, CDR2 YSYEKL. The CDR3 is CASSQDGTDTYNEQFF. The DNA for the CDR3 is TGCGCCAGCAGCCAGGACGGGACGGACACCTACAATGAGCAGTTCTTC.

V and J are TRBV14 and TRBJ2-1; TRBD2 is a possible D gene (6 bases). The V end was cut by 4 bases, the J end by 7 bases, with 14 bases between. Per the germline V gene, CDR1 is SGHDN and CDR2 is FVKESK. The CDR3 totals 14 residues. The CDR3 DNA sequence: TGTGCCAGCAGCCCGCCTCCCGGGAGAAATGAGCAGTTCTTC. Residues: CASSPPPGRNEQFF. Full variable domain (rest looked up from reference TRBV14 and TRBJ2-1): EAGVTQFPSHSVIEKGQTVTLRCDPISGHDNLYWYRRVMGKEIKFLLHFVKESKQDESGMPNNRFLAERTGGTYSTLKVQPAELEDSGVYFCASSPPPGRNEQFFGPGTRLTVL.

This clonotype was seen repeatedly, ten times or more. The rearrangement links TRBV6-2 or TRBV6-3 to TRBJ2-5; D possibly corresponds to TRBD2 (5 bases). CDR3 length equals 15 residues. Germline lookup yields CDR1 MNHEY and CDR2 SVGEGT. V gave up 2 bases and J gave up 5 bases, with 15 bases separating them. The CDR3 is CASSYHSPSLETQYF. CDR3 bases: TGTGCCAGCAGTTACCATTCGCCTAGCTTGGAGACCCAGTACTTC.

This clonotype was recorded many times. The CDR3 spells CASSVGGQGLVSAHTEAFF. The CDR3 bases are TGTGCCAGCAGCGTAGGGGGACAGGGGTTGGTAAGCGCACACACTGAAGCTTTCTTT. The chain has TRBV9 and TRBJ1-1; TRBD1 agrees at 10 bases. The trim removed 0 bases at V and 3 bases at J, leaving 14 bases unmatched. This CDR3 has 19 residues. Germline V gene lookup returns CDR1 SGDLS and CDR2 YYNGEE.

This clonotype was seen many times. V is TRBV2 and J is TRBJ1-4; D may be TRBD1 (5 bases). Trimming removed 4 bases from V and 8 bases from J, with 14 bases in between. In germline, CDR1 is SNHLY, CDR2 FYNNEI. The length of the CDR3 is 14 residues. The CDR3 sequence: CASSVQGLREKLFF. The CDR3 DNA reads TGTGCCAGCAGTGTGCAGGGCCTGAGGGAAAAACTGTTTTTT.

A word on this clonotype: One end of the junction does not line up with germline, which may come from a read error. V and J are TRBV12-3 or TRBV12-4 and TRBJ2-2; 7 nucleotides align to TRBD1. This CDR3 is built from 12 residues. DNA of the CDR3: TGTGCCAGCAGTTTAGGGACAGGTCGGGCTATTTTT. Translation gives CASSLGTGRAIF.

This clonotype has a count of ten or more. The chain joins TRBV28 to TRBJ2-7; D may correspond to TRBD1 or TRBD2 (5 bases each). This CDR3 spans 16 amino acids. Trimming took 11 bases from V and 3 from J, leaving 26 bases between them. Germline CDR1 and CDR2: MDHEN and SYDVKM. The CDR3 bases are TGTGCCTCTCTGCGGCAGGGACGACTCTTTGGCTACGAGCAGTACTTC. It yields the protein CASLRQGRLFGYEQYF.

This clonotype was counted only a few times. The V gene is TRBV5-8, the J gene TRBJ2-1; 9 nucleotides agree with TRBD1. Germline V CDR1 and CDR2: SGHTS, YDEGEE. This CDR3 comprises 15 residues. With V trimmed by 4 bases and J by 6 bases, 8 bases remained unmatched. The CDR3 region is CASSTRTGAGNEQFF. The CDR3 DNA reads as TGTGCCAGCAGCACCAGGACAGGGGCTGGCAATGAGCAGTTCTTC.

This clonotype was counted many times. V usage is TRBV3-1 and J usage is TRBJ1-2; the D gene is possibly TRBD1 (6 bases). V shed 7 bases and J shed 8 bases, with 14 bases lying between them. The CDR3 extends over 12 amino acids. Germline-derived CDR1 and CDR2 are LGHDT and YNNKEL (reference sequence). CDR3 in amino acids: CASTLTGQGYTF. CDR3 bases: TGTGCCAGCACCTTGACAGGACAAGGCTACACCTTC.

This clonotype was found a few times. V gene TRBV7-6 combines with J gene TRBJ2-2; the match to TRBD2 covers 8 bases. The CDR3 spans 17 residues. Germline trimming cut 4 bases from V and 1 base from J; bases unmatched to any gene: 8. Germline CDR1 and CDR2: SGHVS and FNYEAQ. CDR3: CASSSFTSGLNTGELFF. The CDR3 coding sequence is TGTGCCAGCAGCTCGTTCACTAGCGGACTGAACACCGGGGAGCTGTTTTTT.

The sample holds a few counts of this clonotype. DNA of the CDR3: TGTGCCAGCAGTCCCGGACAGGGAGGGTTCTACGAGCAGTACTTC. Protein sequence: CASSPGQGGFYEQYF. The chain links TRBV6-1 to TRBJ2-7, with a tentative D call TRBD1 (8 bases). V was trimmed by 5 bases and J by 3 bases, leaving 17 bases between them. This CDR3 is built from 15 residues. Germline assignment: CDR1 MNHNS and CDR2 SASEGT.

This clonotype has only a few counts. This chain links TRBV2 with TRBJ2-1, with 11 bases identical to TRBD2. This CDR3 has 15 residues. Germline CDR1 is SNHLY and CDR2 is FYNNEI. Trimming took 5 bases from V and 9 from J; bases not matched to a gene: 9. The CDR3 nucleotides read TGTGCCAGCAGTCGGGCTAGCGGGGGGCGGGGTGAGCAGTTCTTC. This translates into CASSRASGGRGEQFF.

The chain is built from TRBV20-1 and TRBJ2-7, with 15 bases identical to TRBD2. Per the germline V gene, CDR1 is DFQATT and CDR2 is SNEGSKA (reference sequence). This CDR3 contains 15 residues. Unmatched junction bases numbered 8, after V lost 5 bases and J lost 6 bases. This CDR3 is CSAPGLAGGPSEQYF. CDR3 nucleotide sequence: TGCAGTGCTCCCGGACTAGCGGGGGGGCCGAGCGAGCAGTACTTC.

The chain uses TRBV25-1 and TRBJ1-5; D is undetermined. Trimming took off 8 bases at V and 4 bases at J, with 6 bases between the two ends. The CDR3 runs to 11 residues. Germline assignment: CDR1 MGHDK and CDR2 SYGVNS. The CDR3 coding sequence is TGTGCCAGCGGGCGTAATCAGCCCCAGCATTTT. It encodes CASGRNQPQHF.

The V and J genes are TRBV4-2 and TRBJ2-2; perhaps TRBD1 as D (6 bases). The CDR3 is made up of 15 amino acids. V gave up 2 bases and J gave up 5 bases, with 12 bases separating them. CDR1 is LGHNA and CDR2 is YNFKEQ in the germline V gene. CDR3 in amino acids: CASSQHREVTGELFF. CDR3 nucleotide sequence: TGTGCCAGCAGCCAACACAGGGAAGTGACCGGGGAGCTGTTTTTT.

This CDR3 is CASSYGGATYDTEAFF. The CDR3 DNA is TGTGCCAGCAGTTACGGGGGTGCTACGTACGACACTGAAGCTTTCTTT. The chain uses TRBV6-5 and TRBJ1-1, with D maybe TRBD1 (5 bases). This CDR3 is built from 16 residues. Trimming took 2 bases from V and 3 from J, leaving 16 bases between them. Germline loops: CDR1 MNHEY, CDR2 SVGAGI.

The CDR3 region is CASSRRSGFGETQYF. In DNA, the CDR3 is TGTGCCAGCAGCCGACGATCGGGGTTTGGAGAGACCCAGTACTTC. The chain is built from TRBV5-4 and TRBJ2-5; the D gene is possibly TRBD2 (5 bases). V was trimmed by 4 bases and J by 4 bases, leaving 17 bases between them. Germline V gene lookup returns CDR1 SGHNT and CDR2 YYREEE (reference sequence). CDR3 length: 15 residues.

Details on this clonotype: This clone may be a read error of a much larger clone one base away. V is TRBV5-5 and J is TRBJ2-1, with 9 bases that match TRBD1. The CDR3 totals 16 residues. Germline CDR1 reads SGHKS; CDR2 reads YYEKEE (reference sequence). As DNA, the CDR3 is TGTGCCAGCAGCCTACGTCCCGGGACAGGGCTCCATGAGCGGTTCTTC. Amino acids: CASSLRPGTGLHERFF.

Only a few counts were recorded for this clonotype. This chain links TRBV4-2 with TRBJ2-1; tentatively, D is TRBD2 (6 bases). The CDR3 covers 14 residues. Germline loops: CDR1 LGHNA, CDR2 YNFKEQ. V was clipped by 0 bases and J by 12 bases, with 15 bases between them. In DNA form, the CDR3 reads TGTGCCAGCAGCCAAGATGGGGGGAGAGCAGGGCAGTTCTTC. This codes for CASSQDGGRAGQFF.

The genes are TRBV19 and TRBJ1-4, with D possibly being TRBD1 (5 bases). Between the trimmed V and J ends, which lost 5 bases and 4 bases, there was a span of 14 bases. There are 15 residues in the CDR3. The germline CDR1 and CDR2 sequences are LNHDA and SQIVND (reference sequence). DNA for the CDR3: TGTGCCAGTAGTGCCACGGGACTGAGTAATGAAAAACTGTTTTTT. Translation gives CASSATGLSNEKLFF.

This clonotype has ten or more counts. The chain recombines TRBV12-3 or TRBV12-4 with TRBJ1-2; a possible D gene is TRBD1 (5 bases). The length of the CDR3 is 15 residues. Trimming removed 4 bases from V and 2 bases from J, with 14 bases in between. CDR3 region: CASSSRTGPNYGYTF. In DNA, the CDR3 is TGTGCCAGCAGTTCCCGGACGGGGCCCAACTATGGCTACACCTTC.